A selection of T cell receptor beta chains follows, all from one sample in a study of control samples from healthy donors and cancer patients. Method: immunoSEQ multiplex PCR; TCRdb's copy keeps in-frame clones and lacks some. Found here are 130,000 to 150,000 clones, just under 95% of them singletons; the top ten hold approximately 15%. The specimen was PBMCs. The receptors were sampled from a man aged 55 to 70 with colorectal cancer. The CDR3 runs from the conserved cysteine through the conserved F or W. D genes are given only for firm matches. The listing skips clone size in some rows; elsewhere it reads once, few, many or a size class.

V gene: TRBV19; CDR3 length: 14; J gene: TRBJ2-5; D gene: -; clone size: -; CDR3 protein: CASSMVAGQETQYF; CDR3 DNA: TGTGCCAGTAGTATGGTCGCCGGACAAGAGACCCAGTACTTC
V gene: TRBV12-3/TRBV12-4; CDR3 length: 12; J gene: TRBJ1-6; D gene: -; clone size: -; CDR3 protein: CASSFSYSPLHF; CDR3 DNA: TGTGCCAGCAGTTTTAGCTATTCACCCCTCCACTTT
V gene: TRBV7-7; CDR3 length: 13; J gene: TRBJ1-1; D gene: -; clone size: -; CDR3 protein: CASSRGENTEAFF; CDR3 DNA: TGTGCCAGCAGCCGAGGGGAGAACACTGAAGCTTTCTTT
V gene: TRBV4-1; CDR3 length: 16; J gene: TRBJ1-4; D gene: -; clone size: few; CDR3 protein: CASSQDPAGSPEKLFF; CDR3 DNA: TGCGCCAGCAGCCAAGATCCGGCAGGGTCCCCTGAAAAACTGTTTTTT
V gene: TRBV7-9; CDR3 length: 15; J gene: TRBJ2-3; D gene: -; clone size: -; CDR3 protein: CASSLGQVVGDTQYF; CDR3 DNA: TGTGCCAGCAGCTTAGGGCAGGTAGTGGGAGATACGCAGTATTTT
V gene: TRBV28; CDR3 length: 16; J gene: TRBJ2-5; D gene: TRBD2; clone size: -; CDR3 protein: CASTRGGAGGPGTQYF; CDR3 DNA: TGTGCCAGCACAAGAGGAGGAGCGGGGGGGCCGGGGACCCAGTACTTC
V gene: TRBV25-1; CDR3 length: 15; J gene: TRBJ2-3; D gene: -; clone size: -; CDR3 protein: CASSDIADSTDTQYF; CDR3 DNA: TGTGCCAGCAGTGACATAGCGGACAGCACAGATACGCAGTATTTT
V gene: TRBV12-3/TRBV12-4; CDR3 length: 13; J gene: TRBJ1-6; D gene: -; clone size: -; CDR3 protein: CASSFRNKSPLHF; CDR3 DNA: TGTGCCAGCAGTTTCAGAAATAAGTCACCCCTCCACTTT
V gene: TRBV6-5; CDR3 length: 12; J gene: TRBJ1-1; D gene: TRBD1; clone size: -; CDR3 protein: CASSYRQGEAFF; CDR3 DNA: TGTGCCAGCAGTTACCGACAGGGTGAAGCTTTCTTT
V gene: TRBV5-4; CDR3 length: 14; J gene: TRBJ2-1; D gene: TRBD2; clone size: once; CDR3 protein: CASSPGLAGLGQFF; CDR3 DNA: TGTGCCAGCAGCCCGGGACTAGCGGGGTTGGGGCAGTTCTTC
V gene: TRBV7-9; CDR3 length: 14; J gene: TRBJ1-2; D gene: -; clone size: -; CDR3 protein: CASSLAGADYGYTF; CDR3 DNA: TGTGCCAGCAGCTTAGCCGGGGCCGACTATGGCTACACCTTC
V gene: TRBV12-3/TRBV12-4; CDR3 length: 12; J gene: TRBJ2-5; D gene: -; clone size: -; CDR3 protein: CASSLRRETQYF; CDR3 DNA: TGTGCCAGCAGTTTACGTCGCGAGACCCAGTACTTC
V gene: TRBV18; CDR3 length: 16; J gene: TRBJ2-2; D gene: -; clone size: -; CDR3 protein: CASSPPTRGLAGELFF; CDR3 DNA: TGTGCCAGCTCACCACCGACCAGGGGATTAGCCGGGGAGCTGTTTTTT
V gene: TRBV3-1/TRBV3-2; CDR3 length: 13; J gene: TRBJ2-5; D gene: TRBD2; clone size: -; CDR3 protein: CASSLSGQETQYF; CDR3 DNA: TGTGCCAGCAGCCTTAGCGGGCAAGAGACCCAGTACTTC
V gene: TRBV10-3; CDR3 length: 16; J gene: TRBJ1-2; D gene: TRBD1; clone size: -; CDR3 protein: CAISGRGDRSNYGYTF; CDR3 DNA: TGTGCCATCAGTGGGAGGGGGGACAGGAGTAACTATGGCTACACCTTC
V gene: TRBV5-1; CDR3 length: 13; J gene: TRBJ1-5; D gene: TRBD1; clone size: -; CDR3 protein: CASSFDRDQPQHF; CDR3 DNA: TGCGCCAGCAGCTTCGACAGGGATCAGCCCCAGCATTTT
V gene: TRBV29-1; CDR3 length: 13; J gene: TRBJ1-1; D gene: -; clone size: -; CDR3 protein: CSVMGRQNTEAFF; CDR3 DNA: TGCAGCGTCATGGGACGGCAGAACACTGAAGCTTTCTTT
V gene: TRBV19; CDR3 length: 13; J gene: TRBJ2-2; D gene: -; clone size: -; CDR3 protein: CASRNGPGGELFF; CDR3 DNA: TGTGCCAGTAGGAATGGGCCAGGCGGGGAGCTGTTTTTT
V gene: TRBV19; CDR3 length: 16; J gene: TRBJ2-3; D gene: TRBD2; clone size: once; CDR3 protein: CASSLAGRGNTDTQYF; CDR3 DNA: TGTGCCAGCTCCTTGGCGGGGCGGGGGAACACAGATACGCAGTATTTT
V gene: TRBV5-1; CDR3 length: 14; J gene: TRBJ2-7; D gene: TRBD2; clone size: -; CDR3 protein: CASRATSGEHEQYF; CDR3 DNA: TGCGCCAGCAGGGCGACTAGCGGGGAACACGAGCAGTACTTC
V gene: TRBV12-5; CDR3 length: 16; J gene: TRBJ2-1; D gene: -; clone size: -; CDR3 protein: CASGLVLRGTDNEQFF; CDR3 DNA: TGTGCTAGTGGTTTGGTACTTCGGGGGACGGACAATGAGCAGTTCTTC
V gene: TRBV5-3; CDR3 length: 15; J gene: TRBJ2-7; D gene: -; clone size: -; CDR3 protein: CARLLTQSLSYEQYF; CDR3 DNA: TGTGCCAGATTGCTAACTCAGTCTCTGTCCTACGAGCAGTACTTC
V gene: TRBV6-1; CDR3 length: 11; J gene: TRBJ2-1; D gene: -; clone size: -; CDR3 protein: CASSEGMGQFF; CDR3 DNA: TGTGCCAGCAGTGAAGGGATGGGGCAGTTCTTC
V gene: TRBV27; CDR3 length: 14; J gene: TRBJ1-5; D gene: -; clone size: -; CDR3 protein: CASRPEGGGQPQHF; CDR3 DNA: TGTGCCAGCAGGCCCGAGGGGGGAGGTCAGCCCCAGCATTTT
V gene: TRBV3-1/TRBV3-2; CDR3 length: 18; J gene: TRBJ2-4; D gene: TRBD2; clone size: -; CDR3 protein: CASSQVVTSGGAKNIQYF; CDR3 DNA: TGTGCCAGCAGCCAAGTAGTGACTAGCGGGGGGGCCAAAAACATTCAGTACTTC
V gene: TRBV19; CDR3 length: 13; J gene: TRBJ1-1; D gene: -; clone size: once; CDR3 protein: CASTDKLNTEAFF; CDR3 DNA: TGTGCCAGTACAGACAAACTGAACACTGAAGCTTTCTTT
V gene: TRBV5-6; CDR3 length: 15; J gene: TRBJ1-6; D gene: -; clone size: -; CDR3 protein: CASSLRSVRNSALHF; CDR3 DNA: TGTGCCAGCAGCTTGAGGTCTGTCCGTAATTCAGCCCTCCACTTT
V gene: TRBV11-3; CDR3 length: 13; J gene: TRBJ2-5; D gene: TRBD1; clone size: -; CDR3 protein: CASSFRQGETQYF; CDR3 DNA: TGTGCCAGCAGCTTTCGACAGGGAGAGACCCAGTACTTC
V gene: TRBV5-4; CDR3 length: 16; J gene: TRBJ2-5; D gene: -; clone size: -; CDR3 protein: CASSGGGDTLRETQYF; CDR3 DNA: TGTGCCAGCAGCGGTGGGGGGGACACCCTCCGGGAGACCCAGTACTTC